The 27 T cell receptor beta chains listed next were all sequenced from one sample in a study of cytomegalovirus exposure and HLA in healthy donors. PCR used 60 Vbeta primers and 13 Jbeta primers. Libraries were prepared by immunoSEQ multiplex PCR; TCRdb keeps only in-frame clonotypes and omits some of them. This table holds around 140,000 clones, around 75% found once. The specimen sequenced was PBMCs. Every receptor here comes from a young woman in good health and CMV-seronegative.

The chain couples TRBV6-1 to TRBJ2-3, with D possibly matching TRBD1 (5 bases). V shed 0 bases and J shed 3 bases, with 13 bases lying between them. This CDR3 spans 16 amino acids. Per the germline V gene, CDR1 is MNHNS and CDR2 is SASEGT. The CDR3 bases are TGTGCCAGCAGTGAAGCGGCCTGGGGCGATACAGATACGCAGTATTTT. This encodes CASSEAAWGDTDTQYF.

The rearrangement links TRBV7-2 to TRBJ1-5; TRBD1 might be the D (6 bases). The V end lost 5 bases, the J end lost 4 bases, and 9 bases lay between the germline ends. This CDR3 has 13 residues. Germline CDR1 reads SGHTA; CDR2 reads FQGNSA. DNA for the CDR3: TGTGCCAGCAGCCTGACAGGTAATCAGCCCCAGCATTTT. The encoded protein is CASSLTGNQPQHF.

This clone was seen only a few times. The chain recombines TRBV5-4 with TRBJ2-1; TRBD1 is a possible D gene (5 bases). Deletions cut 4 bases from V and 9 bases from J, with 20 bases between. Germline CDR1 reads SGHNT; CDR2 reads YYREEE (reference sequence). The CDR3 is 15 residues long. CDR3 DNA: TGTGCCAGCAGCCTACAACTAACAGGAGATTCTGAGCAGTTCTTC. Its protein product is CASSLQLTGDSEQFF.

The J gene is TRBJ1-5, the V gene TRBV11-2; D uncertain. The CDR3 loop spans 13 amino acids. Trimming stripped 1 base from V and 9 bases from J, with 10 bases between. In germline, CDR1 is SGHAT, CDR2 FQNNGV. The CDR3, as DNA: TGTGCCAGCAGCTTAGGCCCCACATGGCCCCAGCATTTT. It translates to CASSLGPTWPQHF.

The rearrangement joins TRBV5-6 to TRBJ1-5, with a possible D match to TRBD1 (6 bases). Germline-derived CDR1 and CDR2 are SGHDT and YYEEEE. The CDR3 consists of 13 residues. Trimming cost V 2 bases and J 6 bases, with 9 bases left between them. In DNA form, the CDR3 reads TGTGCCAGCAGCTTAGGGGGTGGTCAGCCCCAGCATTTT. Its translation: CASSLGGGQPQHF.

The J gene is TRBJ1-4, the V gene TRBV5-1; TRBD1 aligns across 9 bases. The CDR3 sequence is 15 residues long. Germline CDR1 reads SGHRS; CDR2 reads YFSETQ. The V segment lost 0 bases and the J segment 8 bases; nucleotides outside the gene matches: 5. CDR3 in DNA: TGCGCCAGCAGCTTGGTTACAGGGGGCCGAGAAAAACTGTTTTTT. It is translated as CASSLVTGGREKLFF.

The V call is TRBV9, the J call TRBJ2-1; a possible D gene is TRBD1 (5 bases). Germline V gene data show CDR1 as SGDLS and CDR2 as YYNGEE. V dropped 0 bases and J dropped 0 bases, with 10 bases sitting between them. This CDR3 region has 16 residues. The CDR3 reads CASSVGAGRSYNEQFF. In nucleotides, the CDR3 is TGTGCCAGCAGCGTAGGGGCAGGGCGCTCCTACAATGAGCAGTTCTTC. The whole variable domain, remainder taken from reference TRBV9 and TRBJ2-1, is DSGVTQTPKHLITATGQRVTLRCSPRSGDLSVYWYQQSLDQGLQFLIQYYNGEERAKGNILERFSAQQFPDLHSELNLSSLELGDSALYFCASSVGAGRSYNEQFFGPGTRLTVL.

This chain joins TRBV19 and TRBJ1-4; TRBD1 matches at 8 bases. J lost 0 bases, V lost 3 bases, and 3 bases had no gene match. This CDR3 spans 16 amino acids. In germline, CDR1 is LNHDA, CDR2 SQIVND (reference sequence). CDR3 DNA: TGTGCCAGTAGTATGACAGGGGCCGCAACTAATGAAAAACTGTTTTTT. Protein sequence: CASSMTGAATNEKLFF.

The genes are TRBV4-3 and TRBJ1-2; D call uncertain. Deletions cut 0 bases from V and 2 bases from J, with 7 bases between. This CDR3 comprises 14 residues. The V gene's germline CDR1 is LGHNA and CDR2 YSLEER. As DNA, the CDR3 is TGCGCCAGCAGCCAAGAAGAACTAAACTATGGCTACACCTTC. Translating it yields CASSQEELNYGYTF.

This chain uses TRBV19 with TRBJ2-7; TRBD1 might be the D (6 bases). This CDR3 contains 17 residues. V lost 2 bases and J lost 0, with 17 bases in between. Per the germline V gene, CDR1 is LNHDA and CDR2 is SQIVND (reference sequence). The CDR3 sequence is CASSIFSVRDNSYEQYF. Written as DNA, the CDR3 is TGTGCCAGTAGTATATTTTCCGTCCGGGACAACTCCTACGAGCAGTACTTC.

The CDR3 bases are TGTGCCAGCTCACCGCCAGGCGAATATGGCTACACCTTC. Encoded protein: CASSPPGEYGYTF. The chain has TRBV18 and TRBJ1-2, with D unclear. This CDR3 is 13 amino acids long. CDR1 and CDR2 from the germline V gene are KGHSH and LQKENI. V was pared by 3 bases and J by 5 bases, with 10 bases between.

In this sample, this clone turned up a few times. The chain links TRBV2 to TRBJ1-2; the match to TRBD1 covers 8 bases. The CDR3 runs to 19 residues. V lost 0 bases to trimming and J lost 0 bases; unmatched junction nucleotides: 12. Germline loops: CDR1 SNHLY, CDR2 FYNNEI. DNA of the CDR3: TGTGCCAGCAGTGAAGCGCGGGCCCGACAGGGGACTACTAACTATGGCTACACCTTC. This gives the protein CASSEARARQGTTNYGYTF.

The rearrangement links TRBV7-9 to TRBJ2-5, with a weak D call TRBD2 (5 bases). Germline V gene data show CDR1 as SEHNR and CDR2 as FQNEAQ (reference sequence). Trimming took off 5 bases at V and 2 bases at J, with 9 bases between the two ends. The CDR3 has 13 amino acids. The CDR3: CASSRTSQETQYF. DNA for the CDR3: TGTGCCAGCAGCCGGACTTCACAAGAGACCCAGTACTTC.

The rearrangement links TRBV5-1 to TRBJ2-2, with 8 bases aligning to TRBD1. This CDR3 is built from 17 residues. V shed 0 bases and J 1 base; nucleotides not matched to a gene: 5. CDR1 is SGHRS, CDR2 YFSETQ, per germline. The CDR3 bases are TGCGCCAGCAGCTTGGCCTCACAGGGGGAGAACACCGGGGAGCTGTTTTTT. Translating it yields CASSLASQGENTGELFF.

A single count supports this clone. The gene calls are TRBV18 and TRBJ2-7, with 7 positions matching TRBD1. Unmatched junction bases numbered 0, after V lost 3 bases and J lost 1 base. Germline V lookup: CDR1 KGHSH, CDR2 LQKENI. This CDR3 has 13 residues. The chain's CDR3 is CASSPGQSYEQYF. The CDR3 DNA reads as TGTGCCAGCTCACCGGGACAGTCCTACGAGCAGTACTTC.

This chain links TRBV6-1 with TRBJ2-7; D is uncertain. CDR1 is MNHNS, CDR2 SASEGT, per germline. Trimming stripped 5 bases from V and 3 bases from J, with 5 bases between. The CDR3 spans 11 residues. The DNA for the CDR3 is TGTGCCAGCAGTCGCGGCTACGAGCAGTACGTC. Encoded protein: CASSRGYEQYV.

In regard to this clone: The limits of the CDR3 on the DNA are not certain, so only TCRdb's listed CDR3 is given. The rearrangement uses TRBV12-1 and TRBJ2-7; whether TRBD1, the table's D call, matches the DNA was not checked. TRBV12-1 is classified as a pseudogene. Counting both end residues, the CDR3 totals 14 amino acids. CDR3 sequence: CASSFGRGNYEQYV.

This clone was detected a few times. This chain connects TRBV5-5 to TRBJ1-1; D is possibly TRBD1 (5 bases). This CDR3 comprises 14 residues. Germline CDR1 SGHKS, CDR2 YYEKEE (reference sequence). Trimming took 3 bases from V and 3 from J, leaving 12 bases between them. In nucleotides, the CDR3 is TGTGCCAGCAGCTGGGGGGGAGGGTACACTGAAGCTTTCTTT. Protein: CASSWGGGYTEAFF.

The chain recombines TRBV5-6 with TRBJ2-7, with a weak D call TRBD2 (6 bases). This CDR3 comprises 14 residues. V was cut by 0 bases and J by 4 bases, with 11 bases left in between. The germline V gene encodes CDR1 SGHDT and CDR2 YYEEEE. CDR3 residues: CASSLVEGSYEQYV. CDR3 coding DNA: TGTGCCAGCAGCTTGGTGGAGGGATCTTACGAGCAGTACGTC.

This clone was counted between two and nine times. The chain employs TRBV2 and TRBJ1-1; D perhaps matches TRBD1 (6 bases). The V and J ends lost 3 bases and 5 bases respectively, with 19 bases between them. CDR1 and CDR2 from the germline V gene are SNHLY and FYNNEI. This CDR3 comprises 16 residues. The CDR3 reads CASSEPGGGRGTEAFF. The CDR3 DNA reads TGTGCCAGCAGTGAGCCTGGGGGGGGGCGAGGTACTGAAGCTTTCTTT.

V is TRBV4-3 and J is TRBJ2-3, with D perhaps matching TRBD2 (6 bases). This CDR3 region has 17 residues. Germline values: CDR1 LGHNA, CDR2 YSLEER. With 3 bases removed from V and 3 bases from J, the gap between germline ends came to 19 bases. The CDR3 spells CASSHGTTYGRTDTQYF. The CDR3 coding sequence is TGCGCCAGCAGCCACGGCACCACGTACGGGAGAACAGATACGCAGTATTTT.

The chain combines TRBV11-2 with TRBJ2-7; D remains ambiguous. Trimming pared 0 bases from V and 3 bases from J, leaving 12 bases between. In germline, CDR1 is SGHAT, CDR2 FQNNGV. The CDR3 length is 15 residues. CDR3 loop: CASSLDLRMGYEQYV. The CDR3 DNA reads as TGTGCCAGCAGCTTAGATTTACGGATGGGCTACGAGCAGTACGTC.

The CDR3 region is CASSQDKRVTGELFF. The CDR3 coding sequence is TGCGCCAGCAGCCAAGATAAGCGGGTGACCGGGGAGCTGTTTTTT. The gene calls are TRBV4-1 and TRBJ2-2, with D tentatively TRBD2 (6 bases). V lost 0 bases to trimming and J lost 5 bases, with 10 bases between them. Germline loops: CDR1 MGHRA, CDR2 YSYEKL. This CDR3 comprises 15 residues.

The chain recombines TRBV6-1 with TRBJ2-6, with D possibly TRBD1 on 5 matching bases. This CDR3 comprises 15 residues. Trimming removed 1 base from V and 15 bases from J, with 19 bases in between. From germline, CDR1 is MNHNS and CDR2 SASEGT. The CDR3 here is CASSEGTSGANGLTF. The CDR3 nucleotides read TGTGCCAGCAGTGAAGGCACCTCTGGGGCCAATGGCCTGACTTTC.

The V gene is TRBV2, the J gene TRBJ1-1; D gene uncertain. Germline CDR1 SNHLY, CDR2 FYNNEI. This CDR3 has 12 amino acids. Trimming removed 7 bases from V and 0 bases from J, with 6 bases in between. CDR3 sequence: CASMQVNTEAFF. The CDR3 DNA reads TGTGCCAGCATGCAGGTGAACACTGAAGCTTTCTTT.

This chain connects TRBV5-1 to TRBJ1-3; D ambiguous. The CDR3 runs to 16 residues. Germline values: CDR1 SGHRS, CDR2 YFSETQ. V was clipped by 4 bases and J by 0 bases, with 14 bases between them. This CDR3 reads CASSEAGPSSGNTIYF. As DNA, the CDR3 is TGCGCCAGCAGCGAGGCGGGCCCGAGCTCTGGAAACACCATATATTTT.

Only one count was recorded for this clone. V is TRBV28 and J is TRBJ2-5; 11 nucleotides match TRBD2. This CDR3 spans 15 amino acids. J was trimmed by 6 bases and V by 7 bases; bases with no gene match: 10. Germline CDR1 is MDHEN and CDR2 is SYDVKM. The CDR3 loop is CASTLRLAGIQTQYF. CDR3 nucleotide sequence: TGTGCCAGCACCTTAAGACTAGCGGGAATTCAGACCCAGTACTTC.